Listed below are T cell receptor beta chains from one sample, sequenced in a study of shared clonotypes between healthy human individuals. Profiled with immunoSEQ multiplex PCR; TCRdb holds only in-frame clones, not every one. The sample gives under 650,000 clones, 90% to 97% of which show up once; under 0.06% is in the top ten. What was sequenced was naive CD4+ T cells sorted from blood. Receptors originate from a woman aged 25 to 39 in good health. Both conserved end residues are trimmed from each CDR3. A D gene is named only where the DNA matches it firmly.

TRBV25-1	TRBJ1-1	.	ASSEYGTGDNEAF
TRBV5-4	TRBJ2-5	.	ASSLATGKGETQY
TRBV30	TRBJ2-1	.	ACGQFEQF
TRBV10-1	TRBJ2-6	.	ASSKGVSGANVLT
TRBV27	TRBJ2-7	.	ASSFRSDWGEQY
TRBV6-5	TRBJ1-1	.	ASTRGDKNEAF
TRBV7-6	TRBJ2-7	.	ASSLAPARESYEQY
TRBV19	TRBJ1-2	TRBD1	ASDRVSGGGYT
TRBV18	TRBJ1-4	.	ASSPNSVTTTREKLF
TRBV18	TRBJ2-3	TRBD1	ASSPAGQEATDTQY
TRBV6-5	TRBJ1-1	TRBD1	ASSYPSRGRGTEAF
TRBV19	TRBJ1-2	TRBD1	ASSISATGATFLLHGYT
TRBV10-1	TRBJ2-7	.	ASSSQGTHEQY
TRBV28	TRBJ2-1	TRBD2	ASVPLVGLADNEQF
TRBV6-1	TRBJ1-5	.	ASSDYPGGGGGNQPQH
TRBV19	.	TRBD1	ASSIDGGQGSYEQY
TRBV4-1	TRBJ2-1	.	ASSQDHGGTTYNEQF
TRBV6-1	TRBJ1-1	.	ASSEQTQSGLDAF
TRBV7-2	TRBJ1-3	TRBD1	ASSNTEVQDRGNATIY
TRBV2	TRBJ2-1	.	ASGQGWDEQF
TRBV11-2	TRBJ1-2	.	ASSLGARGYT
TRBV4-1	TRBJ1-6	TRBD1	ASSLQGANSPLH
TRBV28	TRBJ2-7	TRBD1	ATMIRGRSYEQY
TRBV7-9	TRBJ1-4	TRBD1	ASSRAGGATNEKLF
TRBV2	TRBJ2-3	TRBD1	ASRPGQPLTDTQY
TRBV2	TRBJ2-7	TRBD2	ASKGGLAGVYEQY
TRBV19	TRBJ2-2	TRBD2	ASTFAGTGRLAGAYGELF
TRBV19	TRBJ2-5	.	ASGTQEQETQY
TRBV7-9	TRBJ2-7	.	ASSLEMGSRDEQY
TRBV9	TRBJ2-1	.	ASSVDPATYNEQF
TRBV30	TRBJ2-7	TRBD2	ARGLAGGYEQY
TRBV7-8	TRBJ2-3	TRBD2	ASSLSGRRLAIDTQY
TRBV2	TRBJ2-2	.	ASSELVSGELF
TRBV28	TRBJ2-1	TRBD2	ASSPGTTYNEQF
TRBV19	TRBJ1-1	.	ASSIDWRRPEAF
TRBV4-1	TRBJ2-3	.	ASTWDQNTDTQY
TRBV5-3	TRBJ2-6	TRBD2	ARSRGLAGASSGANVLT
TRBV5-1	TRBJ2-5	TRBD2	ASSWGEGPFQETQY
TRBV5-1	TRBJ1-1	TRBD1	ASSQGVDTEAF
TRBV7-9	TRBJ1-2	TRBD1	ASSFGQGAYGYT
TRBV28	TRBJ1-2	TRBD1	ASSSLHTGTGYGYT
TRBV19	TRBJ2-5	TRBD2	ASSMVRGGGETQY
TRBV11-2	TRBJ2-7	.	ASSLDGRTGAPSEQY
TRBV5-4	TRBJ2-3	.	ASKFGSEDTQY
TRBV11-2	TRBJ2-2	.	ASSHPGRAGELF
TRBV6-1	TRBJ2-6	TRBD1	ASSDQGAAAGANVLT
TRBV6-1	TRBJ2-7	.	ASKRGTDYEQY
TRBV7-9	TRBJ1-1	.	ASTPQGPPVNTEAF
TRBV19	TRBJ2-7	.	ASSRGTHEQY
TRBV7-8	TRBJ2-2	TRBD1	ASSFPDRGGTGELF
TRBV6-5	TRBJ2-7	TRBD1	ASTGQGVLDEQY
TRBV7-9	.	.	ASSLSDRPYEQY